A single sample is the source of the 21 T cell receptor beta chains below, sequenced in a study of OX40 agonist ivuxolimab in advanced cancers. Clones were read by immunoSEQ multiplex PCR, and TCRdb kept only the in-frame ones, dropping some. Here the sample spans approximately 100,000 clones, 70% to 90% being singletons. The source material was CD4+ or CD8+ T cells sorted from blood, sampled in a trial of the OX40 agonist ivuxolimab. The receptors here all came from an adult with an advanced solid tumor such as melanoma, head and neck, liver or kidney cancer.

This rearrangement joins TRBV11-2 to TRBJ1-1; the D is unclear. In germline, CDR1 is SGHAT, CDR2 FQNNGV. This CDR3 is built from 17 residues. V was cut by 5 bases and J by 3 bases, with 22 bases left in between. DNA for the CDR3: TGTGCCAGCAGCCCAAGAGAGGTGGAAGGGCCTTACACTGAAGCTTTCTTT. Translating gives CASSPREVEGPYTEAFF.

The genes are TRBV30 and TRBJ1-1, with D tentatively TRBD1 (5 bases). V shed 4 bases and J shed 5 bases, with 17 bases lying between them. The CDR3 spans 14 residues. CDR1 and CDR2 (germline): GTSNPN, SVGIG (reference sequence). This CDR3 is CAWTKRAGLTEAFF. For the CDR3, the DNA is TGTGCCTGGACTAAACGAGCAGGGTTAACTGAAGCTTTCTTT.

DNA of the CDR3: TGTGCCAGCAGTTACTCCCGGGTGAACACTGAAGCTTTCTTT. Amino acids: CASSYSRVNTEAFF. The chain recombines TRBV6-6 with TRBJ1-1; D ambiguous. V was pared by 0 bases and J by 0 bases, with 5 bases between. The CDR3 extends over 14 amino acids. Per germline, CDR1 MNHNY and CDR2 SVGAGI (reference sequence).

This CDR3 is CASSSSGTEETQYF. The CDR3 bases are TGTGCCAGCAGCTCCTCCGGGACCGAGGAGACCCAGTACTTC. The rearrangement uses TRBV7-2 and TRBJ2-5; the D gene could be TRBD1 or TRBD2 (5 bases each). Germline CDR1 reads SGHTA; CDR2 reads FQGNSA. The CDR3 has 14 amino acids. The germline V and J ends were trimmed by 4 bases and 5 bases, with 14 bases remaining between them.

The count of this clone is one. V and J are TRBV5-1 and TRBJ2-5; the D gene is possibly TRBD1 (6 bases). The CDR3 extends over 14 amino acids. Germline loops: CDR1 SGHRS, CDR2 YFSETQ. V lost 4 bases to trimming and J lost 3 bases, with 13 bases between them. CDR3 region: CASSPGTTKETQYF. CDR3 bases: TGCGCCAGCAGCCCCGGGACAACCAAAGAGACCCAGTACTTC.

The V call is TRBV7-8, the J call TRBJ2-6; D might be TRBD1 (6 bases). Trimming took off 5 bases at V and 0 bases at J, with 11 bases between the two ends. The CDR3 is made up of 16 amino acids. Germline V gene data show CDR1 as SGHVS and CDR2 as FQNEAQ. The CDR3 bases are TGTGCCAGCAGCCAAACAGGGATCTCTGGGGCCAACGTCCTGACTTTC. Its translation: CASSQTGISGANVLTF. The full variable domain, in which reference TRBV7-8 and TRBJ2-6 provide the parts outside the CDR3, is GAGVSQSPRYKVAKRGQDVALRCDPISGHVSLFWYQQALGQGPEFLTYFQNEAQLDKSGLPSDRFFAERPEGSVSTLKIQRTQQEDSAVYLCASSQTGISGANVLTFGAGSRLTVL.

The CDR3 here is CASSPGLADYNEQFF. The CDR3 DNA reads as TGTGCCAGCTCACCGGGACTAGCGGACTACAATGAGCAGTTCTTC. The chain employs TRBV18 and TRBJ2-1; 11 nucleotides line up with TRBD2. This CDR3 has 15 amino acids. With V trimmed by 3 bases and J by 3 bases, 1 base remained unmatched. Germline CDR1 and CDR2: KGHSH and LQKENI.

V and J are TRBV6-6 and TRBJ2-4; D ambiguous. The V gene lost 4 bases and the J gene lost 3 bases, with 13 bases spanning the gap. CDR3 length: 15 residues. Germline V gene sequence: CDR1 MNHNY, CDR2 SVGAGI (reference sequence). The CDR3, as DNA: TGTGCCAGCAGTTCCATTTCGCCGGACAAAAACATTCAGTACTTC. This gives the protein CASSSISPDKNIQYF.

The V and J genes are TRBV30 and TRBJ2-2; D remains ambiguous. Germline values: CDR1 GTSNPN, CDR2 SVGIG (reference sequence). The CDR3 runs 13 residues. The germline V and J ends were trimmed by 4 bases and 7 bases, with 13 bases remaining between them. CDR3 amino acids: CAWTNRRLGELFF. In nucleotides, the CDR3 is TGTGCCTGGACTAACCGACGACTCGGGGAGCTGTTTTTT.

The chain is built from TRBV18 and TRBJ2-1; D not resolved. Trimming took off 3 bases at V and 3 bases at J, with 9 bases between the two ends. The V gene's germline CDR1 is KGHSH and CDR2 LQKENI. The CDR3 is 14 amino acids. CDR3 loop: CASSPRGYYNEQFF. Written as DNA, the CDR3 is TGTGCCAGCTCACCTAGAGGATACTACAATGAGCAGTTCTTC.

J is TRBJ2-1 and V is TRBV15; D call uncertain. The CDR3 contains 12 residues. CDR1 is LNHNV and CDR2 is YYDKDF in the germline V gene (reference sequence). With 8 bases removed from V and 8 bases from J, the gap between germline ends came to 13 bases. CDR3 DNA sequence: TGTGCCACCTCTCGCCGGACGGATGAGCAGTTCTTC. This sequence encodes CATSRRTDEQFF.

This rearrangement joins TRBV6-5 to TRBJ2-7; D may be TRBD1 (5 bases). The germline V gene encodes CDR1 MNHEY and CDR2 SVGAGI. CDR3 length: 15 residues. The ends were cut back, 0 bases at V and 3 bases at J, with 12 bases in the middle. In DNA, the CDR3 is TGTGCCAGCAGTTACTCGAAAGGGGAAAGCTACGAGCAGTACTTC. Residues: CASSYSKGESYEQYF.

The chain employs TRBV6-4 and TRBJ1-4; D is uncertain. The CDR3 contains 15 residues. Germline CDR1 reads MRHNA; CDR2 reads SNTAGT. The ends were cut back, 4 bases at V and 5 bases at J, with 14 bases in the middle. CDR3 nucleotide sequence: TGTGCCAGCAGTGCGGGTGTTACGGGGAATGAAAAACTGTTTTTT. This gives the protein CASSAGVTGNEKLFF.

The DNA of the CDR3 is TGTGCCAGCAGTGATTTTCGGGGATCAGGCGGCTACACCTTC. It translates to CASSDFRGSGGYTF. The genes are TRBV6-1 and TRBJ1-2, with D unresolved. V lost 3 bases, J lost 8 bases, and 16 bases lay in between. This CDR3 contains 14 residues. Germline CDR1 and CDR2: MNHNS and SASEGT.

This chain uses TRBV7-3 with TRBJ2-2; D is possibly TRBD2 (6 bases). Trimming took 5 bases from V and 4 from J, leaving 14 bases between them. This CDR3 spans 15 amino acids. Germline V lookup: CDR1 SGHTA, CDR2 FQGTGA. The CDR3 bases are TGTGCCAGCAGCGGAGGGCTACCTGGCACCGGGGAGCTGTTTTTT. Translated, it gives CASSGGLPGTGELFF.

The rearrangement joins TRBV29-1 to TRBJ1-2, with D hard to call. From germline, CDR1 is SQVTM and CDR2 ANQGSEA. This CDR3 region has 15 residues. Trimming cost V 2 bases and J 2 bases, with 15 bases left between them. CDR3: CSVEMVGRSNYGYTF. In DNA form, the CDR3 reads TGCAGCGTTGAAATGGTTGGCAGATCAAACTATGGCTACACCTTC.

In nucleotides, the CDR3 is TGCGCCAGCAGCTTGATGGGACAGGGGGACATTCAGTACTTC. As protein: CASSLMGQGDIQYF. The chain recombines TRBV5-1 with TRBJ2-4; 11 bases are a match to TRBD1. The CDR3 totals 14 residues. In germline, CDR1 is SGHRS, CDR2 YFSETQ. The trim removed 1 base at V and 8 bases at J, leaving 2 bases unmatched.

This chain connects TRBV5-6 to TRBJ1-6; D gene uncertain. V gave up 4 bases and J gave up 3 bases, with 8 bases separating them. Germline lookup yields CDR1 SGHDT and CDR2 YYEEEE. This CDR3 region has 14 residues. The CDR3 region has the DNA TGTGCCAGCAGCCCGGACGGCTATAATTCACCCCTCCACTTT. Protein: CASSPDGYNSPLHF.

The chain joins TRBV5-1 to TRBJ2-3; 11 bases agree with TRBD2. V was pared by 4 bases and J by 2 bases, with 3 bases of the junction left unmatched. The CDR3 extends over 15 amino acids. Looked up from germline, CDR1 is SGHRS and CDR2 is YFSETQ. CDR3 sequence (DNA): TGCGCCAGCAGCGAGACTAGCGGGGTCACAGATACGCAGTATTTT. Amino acid sequence: CASSETSGVTDTQYF.

The rearrangement uses TRBV4-1 and TRBJ1-5; a weak D match, TRBD1 (6 bases). From germline, CDR1 is MGHRA and CDR2 YSYEKL. The CDR3 is 20 amino acids. Trimming stripped 4 bases from V and 6 bases from J, with 31 bases between. CDR3 bases: TGCGCCAGCAGCCCCGCCCGGGGGGGGACAACTTTATCAGTCACTCAGCCCCAGCATTTT. Translated: CASSPARGGTTLSVTQPQHF.

The chain is built from TRBV4-2 and TRBJ2-5; possibly TRBD1 for D (6 bases). Trimming shortened V by 3 bases and J by 3 bases, and 11 bases separated the two germline ends. There are 14 residues in the CDR3. The germline V gene has CDR1 LGHNA and CDR2 YNFKEQ. The CDR3 DNA follows: TGTGCCAGCAGCCACGGGCGACAGGAAGAGACCCAGTACTTC. It yields the protein CASSHGRQEETQYF.